The TCR beta chain under discussion was sequenced for a study of cytomegalovirus exposure and HLA in healthy donors. Broader study findings: Among immune exposure information, only CMV serostatus was available.

Both 60 Vbeta primers and 13 Jbeta primers went into the PCR. The method was immunoSEQ multiplex PCR; TCRdb's version includes in-frame clones alone and lacks a portion of them. The sample lists about 59,000 clones; under 80% were seen once. About this clone itself: Its antigen is as yet unknown.

Likely unrecorded immune exposures existed in these nominally healthy donors. CDR1 is MDHEN and CDR2 is SYDVKM in the germline V gene. Trimming removed 7 bases at V and 8 bases at J, with 17 bases between. The CDR3 contains 13 residues. The chain uses TRBV28 and TRBJ1-2; D possibly corresponds to TRBD1 (5 bases). This TCR was sampled from a man aged 25-40 years in good health and CMV-seropositive. The sample taken for sequencing was PBMCs. Here the CDR3 DNA reads TGTGCCAGCACCCAAAAAGGGCGGGACGGCTACACCTTC. This gives the protein CASTQKGRDGYTF.